The T cell receptor beta chain under discussion was sequenced for a study of T-cell reconstitution after alpha-beta-depleted transplantation in children. Germline V lookup: CDR1 MNHEY, CDR2 SMNVEV (reference sequence). The CDR3 spans 13 residues. V lost 2 bases and J 7 bases, leaving 11 bases between the germline ends. Unique molecular identifiers were incorporated into the prepared TCRbeta library. TCRdb ran MiXCR on the PCR reads and lists one entry per CDR3 protein. This repertoire shows around 600,000 distinct CDR3 sequences, 16% found once; its top ten account for about 1.1%. The sample consisted of PBMCs from the stem cell graft donor, taken from the stem cell graft. The chain has TRBV27 and TRBJ2-5; D ambiguous. This receptor was taken from a human donor who donated a stem cell graft to a child with acute myeloid leukemia. The CDR3 is CASSLVGWGTQYF. The CDR3 DNA sequence: TGTGCCAGCAGTTTAGTAGGCTGGGGGACCCAGTACTTC.